The clone carrying this TCR beta chain was recorded many times. Its target is unknown. TCRdb's table, derived via immunoSEQ multiplex PCR, lists solely in-frame clones and lacks some. The sample gives around 28,000 clones, none seen only once, and the top ten clones hold approximately 3%. This record comes from a study of T cells after posttransplantation cyclophosphamide. General observations from the study: Blood and skin or GI T cell repertoires showed limited TRB overlap.

Germline CDR1 reads MDHEN; CDR2 reads SYDVKM. Trimming cost V 1 base and J 7 bases; bases outside gene matches: 3. The CDR3 length is 14 residues. V usage is TRBV28 and J usage is TRBJ1-5; 8 bases match TRBD1. The specimen was PBMCs. The receptor's source is a woman aged 55-70 years in good health, CMV-negative, and a related stem cell transplant donor. The CDR3 DNA reads as TGTGCCAGCAGTTTATCAGGGGGCGTACAGCCCCAGCATTTT. Amino acid sequence: CASSLSGGVQPQHF.